These 24 T cell receptor beta chains were all obtained from the same sample, sequenced in a study of T cells in Graves' hyperthyroidism and ophthalmopathy. Amplified TCR beta CDR3 regions derived from RNA transcripts. The HTBI set primed first-round TCR CDR3 RT-PCR. Via MiXCR, TCRdb re-called the multiplex PCR reads, giving one row per CDR3 protein. In the table there are about 360,000 distinct CDR3 sequences, roughly 25% of which are singletons. Sequences were obtained from blood. Receptors originate from a man aged 50-59 years with Graves' hyperthyroidism.

The rearrangement joins TRBV19 to TRBJ1-2; TRBD1 is a possible D gene (5 bases). This CDR3 comprises 13 residues. Trimming took 4 bases from V and 4 from J, leaving 10 bases between them. The germline V gene encodes CDR1 LNHDA and CDR2 SQIVND (reference sequence). CDR3 DNA sequence: TGTGCCAGTAGTAGAGGCAGGGCCTATGGCTACACCTTC. As protein: CASSRGRAYGYTF.

CDR3 DNA sequence: TGTGCCAGCAGCAGACCGGGACTAGTCCCCGAGCAGTACTTC. Its translation: CASSRPGLVPEQYF. The rearrangement uses TRBV6-1 and TRBJ2-7; 8 bases are a match to TRBD2. J lost 6 bases, V lost 6 bases, and 10 bases had no gene match. From germline, CDR1 is MNHNS and CDR2 SASEGT. This CDR3 has 14 amino acids.

This clonotype has a handful of counts. The chain employs TRBV24-1 and TRBJ2-3; no clear D. The CDR3 totals 13 residues. V was clipped by 4 bases and J by 3 bases, with 7 bases between them. Germline V gene data show CDR1 as KGHDR and CDR2 as SFDVKD. CDR3 DNA sequence: TGTGCCACCAGTGAACCCCTAACAGATACGCAGTATTTT. Its protein is CATSEPLTDTQYF.

This sequence joins TRBV6-2 or TRBV6-3 and TRBJ2-2, with D hard to call. The V and J ends lost 8 bases and 6 bases respectively, with 10 bases between them. The germline CDR1 and CDR2 sequences are MNHEY and SVGEGT. The CDR3 loop spans 12 amino acids. The CDR3 sequence: CASGRWAGELFF. The CDR3, as DNA: TGTGCCAGCGGAAGGTGGGCCGGGGAGCTGTTTTTT.

The chain combines TRBV6-5 with TRBJ2-7, with D possibly matching TRBD1 (6 bases). Germline CDR1 is MNHEY and CDR2 is SVGAGI. This CDR3 contains 16 residues. Trimming took 2 bases from V and 1 from J, leaving 15 bases between them. DNA of the CDR3: TGTGCCAGCAGTTACCCCAGGGGCAAACCATCCTACGAGCAGTACTTC. Protein sequence: CASSYPRGKPSYEQYF.

This clonotype was detected only once. The germline gene is not matched at one end of the junction; a read error may be the cause. The chain links TRBV12-3 or TRBV12-4 to TRBJ2-5; D not certain. The CDR3 contains 11 residues. CDR3 protein: CTSSLSETQYF. The CDR3 DNA reads as TGTACCAGCAGTTTATCCGAGACCCAGTACTTC.

This clonotype has more than one count but fewer than ten. CDR3 protein: CASSIDLGHYRTSTEAFF. The CDR3 coding sequence is TGTGCCAGTAGTATAGATCTCGGGCACTACCGTACTAGCACTGAAGCTTTCTTT. This chain connects TRBV19 to TRBJ1-1; D remains unclear. The CDR3 is 18 amino acids. Germline lookup yields CDR1 LNHDA and CDR2 SQIVND (reference sequence). Trimming stripped 0 bases from V and 4 bases from J, with 21 bases between.

This clonotype was detected once. This chain joins TRBV10-3 and TRBJ2-2; 10 nucleotides agree with TRBD2. V was pared by 2 bases and J by 0 bases, with 6 bases of the junction left unmatched. This CDR3 is built from 18 residues. The V gene's germline CDR1 is ENHRY and CDR2 SYGVKD. CDR3 in amino acids: CAISEMPSGGTNTGELFF. The CDR3 bases are TGTGCCATCAGTGAGATGCCTAGCGGGGGTACGAACACCGGGGAGCTGTTTTTT.

In this sample, this clonotype turned up a few times. The chain has TRBV15 and TRBJ1-2, with TRBD1 matching 10 bases. Losses at the gene ends were 3 bases for V and 7 bases for J; bases not matched to a gene: 8. The CDR3 has 15 amino acids. Germline V lookup: CDR1 LNHNV, CDR2 YYDKDF (reference sequence). CDR3 loop: CATSRLTGGEGGYTF. The CDR3 bases are TGTGCCACCAGCAGGCTGACAGGGGGCGAGGGTGGCTACACCTTC.

This clonotype has at least ten counts. This chain links TRBV6-1 with TRBJ1-2; D is unclear. This CDR3 spans 12 amino acids. The germline V gene encodes CDR1 MNHNS and CDR2 SASEGT. Trimming pared 6 bases from V and 4 bases from J, leaving 9 bases between. The CDR3, as DNA: TGTGCCAGCAGGGACCGTCTCTATGGCTACACCTTC. This gives the protein CASRDRLYGYTF.

The rearrangement joins TRBV28 to TRBJ2-7, with 7 bases lining up with TRBD2. V lost 10 bases, J lost 5 bases, and 14 bases stayed unmatched. Germline lookup yields CDR1 MDHEN and CDR2 SYDVKM. CDR3 size: 14 residues. The CDR3 DNA reads TGTGCCACCCGAGGGGCGGGAGAAAGTCACGAGCAGTACTTC. This codes for CATRGAGESHEQYF. The full variable domain, with the rest looked up from reference TRBV28 and TRBJ2-7, is DVKVTQSSRYLVKRTGEKVFLECVQDMDHENMFWYRQDPGLGLRLIYFSYDVKMKEKGDIPEGYSVSREKKERFSLILESASTNQTSMYLCATRGAGESHEQYFGPGTRLTVT.

The rearrangement joins TRBV7-3 to TRBJ2-6; weak D call: TRBD1 (5 bases). Germline CDR1 reads SGHTA; CDR2 reads FQGTGA. The germline V and J ends were trimmed by 5 bases and 4 bases, with 12 bases remaining between them. The length of the CDR3 is 15 residues. The CDR3 DNA is TGTGCCAGCAGCCCACAGGCTTCGGGGGCCAACGTCCTGACTTTC. It encodes CASSPQASGANVLTF.

Ten or more counts support this clonotype. V gene TRBV11-2 combines with J gene TRBJ2-5, with no clear D. Germline V CDR1 and CDR2: SGHAT, FQNNGV. V lost 3 bases and J lost 2, with 10 bases in between. The CDR3 totals 14 residues. In DNA form, the CDR3 reads TGTGCCAGCAGCTTCTGGACGGAACAAGAGACCCAGTACTTC. This codes for CASSFWTEQETQYF. The variable domain in full, with the rest retrieved from reference TRBV11-2 and TRBJ2-5, is EAGVAQSPRYKIIEKRQSVAFWCNPISGHATLYWYQQILGQGPKLLIQFQNNGVVDDSQLPKDRFSAERLKGVDSTLKIQPAKLEDSAVYLCASSFWTEQETQYFGPGTRLLVL.

The rearrangement uses TRBV20-1 and TRBJ2-3; 11 bases are shared with TRBD2. V gave up 0 bases and J gave up 4 bases; unmatched junction bases: 6. In germline, CDR1 is DFQATT, CDR2 SNEGSKA (reference sequence). The CDR3 runs 16 residues. CDR3 in amino acids: CSARDLGTSGADTQYF. CDR3 bases: TGCAGTGCTAGAGACCTCGGGACTAGCGGAGCAGATACGCAGTATTTT.

The chain couples TRBV12-3 or TRBV12-4 to TRBJ1-2; no clear D gene. Trimming shortened V by 1 base and J by 4 bases, and 7 bases separated the two germline ends. The CDR3 consists of 13 residues. In DNA, the CDR3 is TGTGCCAGCAGTTTAGGCCCTTCCTATGGCTACACCTTC. Protein: CASSLGPSYGYTF.

This clonotype was seen more than once but under ten times. The chain is built from TRBV11-1 and TRBJ2-1, with 12 bases fitting TRBD2. CDR1 and CDR2 (germline): SGHAT, FQDESV (reference sequence). This CDR3 comprises 15 residues. Trimming cost V 6 bases and J 10 bases; bases outside gene matches: 10. The CDR3 nucleotides read TGTGCCAGCAGTCGACTAGCGGGAGTTGGTCGGGAGCAGTTCTTC. It codes for CASSRLAGVGREQFF. The whole variable domain, remainder taken from reference TRBV11-1 and TRBJ2-1, is EAEVAQSPRYKITEKSQAVAFWCDPISGHATLYWYRQILGQGPELLVQFQDESVVDDSQLPKDRFSAERLKGVDSTLKIQPAELGDSAMYLCASSRLAGVGREQFFGPGTRLTVL.

This clonotype has a count of ten or more. V usage is TRBV7-9 and J usage is TRBJ2-1; the D gene is possibly TRBD2 (6 bases). There are 16 residues in the CDR3. Between the trimmed V and J ends, which lost 5 bases and 0 bases, there was a span of 14 bases. Germline assignment: CDR1 SEHNR and CDR2 FQNEAQ (reference sequence). The CDR3 here is CASSPPSGLSYNEQFF. The CDR3 DNA is TGTGCCAGCAGCCCACCCTCGGGACTCTCCTACAATGAGCAGTTCTTC.

This clonotype has more than one count but fewer than ten. The chain is built from TRBV28 and TRBJ2-7; the D gene is possibly TRBD2 (5 bases). The CDR3 consists of 14 residues. V lost 5 bases and J 1 base, leaving 12 bases between the germline ends. Germline V gene sequence: CDR1 MDHEN, CDR2 SYDVKM. CDR3 sequence reads: CASSEGDISYEQYF. The CDR3 nucleotides are TGTGCCAGCAGTGAGGGAGACATTTCCTACGAGCAGTACTTC.

This clonotype was found a few times. CDR3 nucleotides: TGTGCCAGCAGTACAACCTTAAATCAGCCCCAGCATTTT. Translated: CASSTTLNQPQHF. The gene calls are TRBV12-3 or TRBV12-4 and TRBJ1-5; D remains ambiguous. The CDR3 runs to 13 residues. The V and J ends lost 5 bases and 4 bases respectively, with 9 bases between them.

This clonotype appeared a few times. The chain combines TRBV20-1 with TRBJ2-3; TRBD1 matches at 9 bases. Per the germline V gene, CDR1 is DFQATT and CDR2 is SNEGSKA (reference sequence). V was clipped by 1 base and J by 2 bases; unmatched bases: 16. This CDR3 region has 19 residues. The CDR3 is CSARVETSATGGATDTQYF. CDR3 in DNA: TGCAGTGCTAGAGTGGAGACCAGCGCGACAGGGGGGGCCACAGATACGCAGTATTTT.

This clonotype was counted a few times. The V gene is TRBV24-1, the J gene TRBJ1-5; D uncertain. V was cut by 5 bases and J by 0 bases, with 10 bases left in between. Germline assignment: CDR1 KGHDR and CDR2 SFDVKD. The length of the CDR3 is 15 residues. For the CDR3, the DNA is TGTGCCACCAGTGTTGGAGGACTTAGCAATCAGCCCCAGCATTTT. This codes for CATSVGGLSNQPQHF.

This clonotype showed up just a few times. The J gene is TRBJ1-1, the V gene TRBV6-4; D perhaps matches TRBD1 (6 bases). Trimming shortened V by 6 bases and J by 3 bases, and 14 bases separated the two germline ends. The germline gives CDR1 MRHNA, CDR2 SNTAGT. CDR3 length equals 14 residues. The CDR3 bases are TGTGCCAGCAGAGCCGGGGGGGGCGACACTGAAGCTTTCTTT. Translated, it gives CASRAGGGDTEAFF.

For the CDR3, the DNA is TGTGCCATCAGTGAGGTGGACTCTGGGTACGAGCAGTACTTC. Its protein is CAISEVDSGYEQYF. V is TRBV10-3 and J is TRBJ2-7; TRBD2 is a possible D gene (5 bases). The CDR3 covers 14 residues. Germline CDR1 reads ENHRY; CDR2 reads SYGVKD. Trimming pared 2 bases from V and 4 bases from J, leaving 12 bases between.

The table lists this clonotype with many counts. The chain recombines TRBV12-3 or TRBV12-4 with TRBJ2-1; 9 bases agree with TRBD2. After removal of 2 bases from V and 0 bases from J, the junction contained 5 bases not matched to a gene. This CDR3 is built from 17 residues. As DNA, the CDR3 is TGTGCCAGCAGTTTATCCGCTAGCGGGATCTCCTACAATGAGCAGTTCTTC. Translation: CASSLSASGISYNEQFF.